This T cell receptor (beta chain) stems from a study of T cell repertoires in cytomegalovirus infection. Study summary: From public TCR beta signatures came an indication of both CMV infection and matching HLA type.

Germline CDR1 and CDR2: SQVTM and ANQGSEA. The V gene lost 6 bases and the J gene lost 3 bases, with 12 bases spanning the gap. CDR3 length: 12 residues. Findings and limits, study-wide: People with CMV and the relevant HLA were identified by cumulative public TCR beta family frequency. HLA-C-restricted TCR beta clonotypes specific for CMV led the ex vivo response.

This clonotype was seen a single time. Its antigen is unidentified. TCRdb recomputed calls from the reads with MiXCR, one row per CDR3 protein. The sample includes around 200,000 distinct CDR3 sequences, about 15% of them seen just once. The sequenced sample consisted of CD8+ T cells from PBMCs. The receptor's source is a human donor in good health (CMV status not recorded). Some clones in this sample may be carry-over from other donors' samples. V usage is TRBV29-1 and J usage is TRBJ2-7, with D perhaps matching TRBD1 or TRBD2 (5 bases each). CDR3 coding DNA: TGCAGCGTCCGGGACGAGGGCTACGAGCAGTACTTC. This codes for CSVRDEGYEQYF.